These 6 T cell receptor beta chains were all obtained from the same sample, sequenced in a study of monozygotic twins with inflammatory bowel disease. TCRdb reanalyzed the 5' RACE reads, giving one entry per CDR3 protein sequence and no DNA. Its listing shows about 300,000 distinct CDR3 sequences. The sequencing sample was made of blood. These receptors originate from a human donor with ulcerative colitis or Crohn's disease, or a healthy co-twin of an affected twin (not recorded which).

J is TRBJ2-5 and V is TRBV7-3; the TCRdb D gene call, TRBD1, has no DNA to confirm it. There are 13 residues in the CDR3. Per germline, CDR1 SGHTA and CDR2 FQGTGA. CDR3 in amino acids: CASSLNREETQYF.

The chain uses TRBV9 and TRBJ2-2. This CDR3 has 14 residues. Germline lookup yields CDR1 SGDLS and CDR2 YYNGEE. The CDR3 protein is CASSVYGNTGELFF.

This chain connects TRBV7-9 to TRBJ2-1; without DNA, the TCRdb call of TRBD2 cannot be checked. The germline V gene has CDR1 SEHNR and CDR2 FQNEAQ (reference sequence). The CDR3 consists of 15 residues. CDR3 loop: CASSFLARDRGEQFF. The variable domain in full, completed from reference TRBV7-9 and TRBJ2-1, reads DTGVSQNPRHKITKRGQNVTFRCDPISEHNRLYWYRQTLGQGPEFLTYFQNEAQLEKSRLLSDRFSAERPKGSFSTLEIQRTEQGDSAMYLCASSFLARDRGEQFFGPGTRLTVL.

The chain recombines TRBV20-1 with TRBJ2-1; no DNA is available, so the TRBD1 call from TCRdb remains unchecked. The CDR3 runs to 14 residues. Per germline, CDR1 DFQATT and CDR2 SNEGSKA (reference sequence). The CDR3 loop reads CSAPDASSYNEQFF.

This chain joins TRBV5-4 and TRBJ2-1; TCRdb indicates TRBD2, and absent DNA this call remains unverified. Germline lookup yields CDR1 SGHNT and CDR2 YYREEE (reference sequence). The CDR3 spans 13 residues. The chain's CDR3 is CASSTAGYNEQFF. Full variable domain (rest looked up from reference TRBV5-4 and TRBJ2-1): ETGVTQSPTHLIKTRGQQVTLRCSSQSGHNTVSWYQQALGQGPQFIFQYYREEENGRGNFPPRFSGLQFPNYSSELNVNALELDDSALYLCASSTAGYNEQFFGPGTRLTVL.

CDR3 sequence reads: CASSWPRPGNEQFF. The chain couples TRBV12-3 or TRBV12-4 to TRBJ2-1; TCRdb names TRBD1, which stays unverified in the absence of DNA. The CDR3 runs 14 residues.